These T cell receptor beta chains were read from a single sample in a study of blood T cells in healthy people across ages. A single record per CDR3 protein comes from TCRdb applying MiXCR to the 5' RACE reads. The sample yields 920,000 or so distinct CDR3 sequences, 35% to 50% seen once. The specimen sequenced was blood. These receptors were collected from an older woman in good health. Both conserved end residues are part of each CDR3. Fields, in order: CDR3 length, clone size, V gene, J gene, D gene, CDR3 DNA, CDR3 protein. A D gene is named only where the DNA matches it firmly. Some rows have no size entry. The others give once, few or many, or a class for an expanded clone.

>13|few|TRBV7-9|TRBJ2-7|NA
TGTGCCAGCAGCTCGGAGGGGGGGACCGAGCAGTACTTC
CASSSEGGTEQYF
>16|few|TRBV4-1|TRBJ2-3|TRBD2
TGCGCCAGCTCACAGCGGGCGGGAGGAGGGGCAGATACGCAGTATTTT
CASSQRAGGGADTQYF
>12|NA|TRBV15|TRBJ2-5|NA
TGTGCCACCAGCAGTGAGCAAGAGACCCAGTACTTC
CATSSEQETQYF
>15|NA|TRBV24-1|TRBJ2-1|NA
TGTGCCACCAGTGATCCAGGACTGGATTCAAATGAGCAGTTCTTC
CATSDPGLDSNEQFF
>14|NA|TRBV4-2|TRBJ1-2|NA
TGTGCCAGCAGCCAGGGTGTTGGGGGCGTGGGCTACACCTTC
CASSQGVGGVGYTF
>14|NA|TRBV27|TRBJ2-5|NA
TGTGCCAGCAGTCACTTCGACAGCCAAGAGACCCAGTACTTC
CASSHFDSQETQYF
>12|few|TRBV5-5|TRBJ2-7|NA
TGTGCCAGCAGCCTCCCCCTTAACGAGCAGTACTTC
CASSLPLNEQYF
>14|few|TRBV11-2|TRBJ2-7|TRBD1
TGTGCCAGCAGCTTACGACAGGGAAGTGGCGAGCAGTACTTC
CASSLRQGSGEQYF
>15|NA|TRBV20-1|TRBJ2-5|TRBD2
TGCAGTGCTAGGGGGGGGAGACTAGGCCAAGAGACCCGGTACTTC
CSARGGRLGQETRYF
>18|NA|TRBV29-1|TRBJ1-2|NA
TGCAGCGTTGACCAACCTCTAAGGGGATCGACGCGGGGCTATGGCTACACCTTC
CSVDQPLRGSTRGYGYTF
>18|NA|TRBV7-9|TRBJ2-5|TRBD2
TGTGCCAGCAGCCTTGGTCGTGGACTAGCGGGACTTCAAGAGACCCAGTACTTC
CASSLGRGLAGLQETQYF
>15|few|TRBV5-1|TRBJ2-3|NA
TGCGCCAGCAGCTTGGAGGCGCGTCCCACAGATACGCAGTATTTT
CASSLEARPTDTQYF
>13|few|TRBV6-7|TRBJ2-7|TRBD1
TGTGCCAGCAGACGGGACAGTACCTACGAGCAGTACTTC
CASRRDSTYEQYF
>17|few|TRBV3-1|TRBJ2-7|TRBD2
TGTGCCAGCAGCCCCTCCTTCGTTGCGGGAGGGACCTACGAGCAGTACTTC
CASSPSFVAGGTYEQYF
>14|NA|TRBV28|TRBJ1-2|NA
TGTGCCAGCAACACCCCAGGGACCGACTATGGCTACACCTTC
CASNTPGTDYGYTF
>16|few|TRBV4-2|TRBJ2-3|NA
TGTGCCAGCAGCGACGAGCGGGCCCAGGGCACAGATACGCAGTATTTT
CASSDERAQGTDTQYF
>15|NA|TRBV13|TRBJ2-3|NA
TGTGCCAGCAGCTCTGCGGCTAGCGGCACAGATACGCAGTATTTT
CASSSAASGTDTQYF
>14|many|TRBV5-1|TRBJ2-5|NA
TGCGCCAGCAGCTTAGCGGGTAGCCAAGAGACCCAGTACTTC
CASSLAGSQETQYF